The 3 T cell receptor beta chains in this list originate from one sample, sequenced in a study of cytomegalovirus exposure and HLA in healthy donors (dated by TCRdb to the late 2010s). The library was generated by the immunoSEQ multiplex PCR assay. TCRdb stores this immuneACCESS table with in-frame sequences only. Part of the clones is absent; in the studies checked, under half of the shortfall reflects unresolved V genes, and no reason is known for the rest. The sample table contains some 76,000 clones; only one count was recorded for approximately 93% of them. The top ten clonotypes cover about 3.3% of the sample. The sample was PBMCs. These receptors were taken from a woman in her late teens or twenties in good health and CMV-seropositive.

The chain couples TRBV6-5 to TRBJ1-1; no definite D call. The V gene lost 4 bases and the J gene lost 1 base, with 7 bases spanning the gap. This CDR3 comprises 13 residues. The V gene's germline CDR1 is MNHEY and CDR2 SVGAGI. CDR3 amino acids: CASSFNRNTEAFF. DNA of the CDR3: TGTGCCAGCAGTTTTAACAGGAACACTGAAGCTTTCTTT.

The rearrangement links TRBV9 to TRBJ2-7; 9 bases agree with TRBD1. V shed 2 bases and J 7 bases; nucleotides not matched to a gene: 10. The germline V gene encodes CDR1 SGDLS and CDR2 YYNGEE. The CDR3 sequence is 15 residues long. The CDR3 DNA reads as TGTGCCAGCAGCGTGGAGACACAGGGGGCGAGTGAGCAGTACTTC. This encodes CASSVETQGASEQYF.

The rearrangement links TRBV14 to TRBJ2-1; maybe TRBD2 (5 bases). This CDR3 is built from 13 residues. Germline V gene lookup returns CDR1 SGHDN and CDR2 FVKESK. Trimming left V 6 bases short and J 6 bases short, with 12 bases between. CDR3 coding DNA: TGTGCCAGCAGTGCACTAGGATTCAATGAGCAGTTCTTC. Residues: CASSALGFNEQFF. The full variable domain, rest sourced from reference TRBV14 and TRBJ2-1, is EAGVTQFPSHSVIEKGQTVTLRCDPISGHDNLYWYRRVMGKEIKFLLHFVKESKQDESGMPNNRFLAERTGGTYSTLKVQPAELEDSGVYFCASSALGFNEQFFGPGTRLTVL.